The 14 T cell receptor beta chains below all came from one sample that was sequenced in a study of CD8+CD57+ T cells in acquired aplastic anemia. For CDR3 and TCR beta VDJ profiling, genomic DNA was the template used. TCRdb used MiXCR to reprocess the reads, holding one entry per CDR3 protein. The table includes under 200,000 distinct CDR3 sequences, roughly 40% detected once. Sequencing used sorted CD4+, CD8+, or CD8+CD57+ T cells (not recorded which) from PBMCs. The source is a human donor in good health.

This clonotype has a handful of counts. Written as DNA, the CDR3 is TGTGCCAGCAGTGACCAGCGGGGCCCTCAAGAGACCCAGTACTTC. This sequence encodes CASSDQRGPQETQYF. The chain is built from TRBV6-1 and TRBJ2-5; TRBD2 matches 7 bases. Germline CDR1 reads MNHNS; CDR2 reads SASEGT. The CDR3 extends over 15 amino acids. With 3 bases clipped from V and 2 bases from J, the junction kept 6 bases outside the gene matches.

This sequence joins TRBV20-1 and TRBJ2-2, with D unclear. Germline V gives CDR1 DFQATT, CDR2 SNEGSKA (reference sequence). V gave up 3 bases and J gave up 6 bases, with 8 bases separating them. There are 12 residues in the CDR3. Here the CDR3 reads CSASRDSGELFF. CDR3 DNA sequence: TGCAGTGCTAGTCGTGATTCCGGGGAGCTGTTTTTT.

This clonotype was seen more than once but under ten times. One end of the junction varies from germline; a read error may be responsible. V usage is TRBV27 and J usage is TRBJ1-4; TRBD1 matches 11 bases. The CDR3 has 15 amino acids. Germline V gives CDR1 MNHEY, CDR2 SMNVEV (reference sequence). CDR3 nucleotides: TGTGCCAGTAGTTCACGGACAGGGGGCTTAGAAAAACTGTTTTTT. This sequence encodes CASSSRTGGLEKLFF.

Only a few counts were recorded for this clonotype. This sequence joins TRBV10-1 and TRBJ2-3; D is uncertain. The CDR3 covers 12 residues. Deletions cut 1 base from V and 2 bases from J, with 1 base between. Germline loops: CDR1 WNHNN, CDR2 SYGVQD (reference sequence). Here the CDR3 reads CASSEFTDTQYF. The DNA of the CDR3 is TGCGCCAGCAGTGAGTTCACAGATACGCAGTATTTT.

The V gene is TRBV7-6, the J gene TRBJ2-1, with D perhaps matching TRBD1 (6 bases). The V gene's germline CDR1 is SGHVS and CDR2 FNYEAQ. This CDR3 spans 12 amino acids. V was clipped by 2 bases and J by 13 bases, with 12 bases between them. The CDR3, as DNA: TGTGCCAGCAGCTTATTAGGGGGTGGTCAGTTCTTC. This encodes CASSLLGGGQFF.

The chain uses TRBV5-1 and TRBJ2-5; 7 bases map to TRBD2. Germline V gives CDR1 SGHRS, CDR2 YFSETQ. V lost 3 bases to trimming and J lost 2 bases; unmatched junction nucleotides: 4. The CDR3 runs 14 residues. The CDR3 is CASSWGTTQETQYF. The CDR3 nucleotides are TGCGCCAGCAGCTGGGGGACTACACAAGAGACCCAGTACTTC.

This clonotype was found many times. The chain uses TRBV4-3 and TRBJ1-3, with a weak D call TRBD1 (5 bases). V gave up 0 bases and J gave up 4 bases, with 7 bases separating them. Per the germline V gene, CDR1 is LGHNA and CDR2 is YSLEER. The CDR3 extends over 14 amino acids. The DNA for the CDR3 is TGCGCCAGCAGCCAAGAGAGACAGGGAAACACCATATATTTT. This encodes CASSQERQGNTIYF.

V and J are TRBV5-6 and TRBJ1-1; D may be TRBD1 (5 bases). Trimming removed 6 bases at V and 3 bases at J, with 24 bases between. Germline assignment: CDR1 SGHDT and CDR2 YYEEEE. This CDR3 contains 17 residues. The CDR3 nucleotides read TGTGCCAGCACCGCTAATGGGCAGGGTCCTTGGGACACTGAAGCTTTCTTT. Its protein is CASTANGQGPWDTEAFF.

The V call is TRBV24-1, the J call TRBJ2-3; no clear D gene. Between the trimmed V and J ends, which lost 7 bases and 1 base, there was a span of 8 bases. Germline-derived CDR1 and CDR2 are KGHDR and SFDVKD. This CDR3 contains 13 residues. Written as DNA, the CDR3 is TGTGCCACCAGGCCTTGGGGCACAGATACGCAGTATTTT. This encodes CATRPWGTDTQYF.

This chain joins TRBV11-2 and TRBJ2-3; 7 bases are shared with TRBD1. Germline-derived CDR1 and CDR2 are SGHAT and FQNNGV. The CDR3 is made up of 15 amino acids. The junction had 3 bases not matched to a gene; V was cut back by 3 bases and J by 0 bases. CDR3 sequence reads: CASSFRDRSTDTQYF. The CDR3 region has the DNA TGTGCCAGCAGCTTCCGGGACAGAAGCACAGATACGCAGTATTTT. Complete variable domain (other parts from reference TRBV11-2 and TRBJ2-3): EAGVAQSPRYKIIEKRQSVAFWCNPISGHATLYWYQQILGQGPKLLIQFQNNGVVDDSQLPKDRFSAERLKGVDSTLKIQPAKLEDSAVYLCASSFRDRSTDTQYFGPGTRLTVL.

This clonotype was observed once. A much larger clonotype is one base distant, so this may be a read error. This chain uses TRBV6-5 with TRBJ2-7, with no clear D. There are 15 residues in the CDR3. Germline CDR1 reads MNHEY; CDR2 reads SVGAGI. Trimming shortened V by 6 bases and J by 2 bases, and 17 bases separated the two germline ends. The CDR3 DNA is TGTGCCAGCAGCTACAGCCGGAGTGAGGCCTACGAGCAGTACTTC. It encodes CASSYSRSEAYEQYF.

This clonotype appeared many times. This CDR3 reads CASSLRLANSYEQYF. CDR3 nucleotides: TGTGCCAGCAGTTTGCGCCTAGCGAACTCCTACGAGCAGTACTTC. The V call is TRBV12-3 or TRBV12-4, the J call TRBJ2-7; D is possibly TRBD2 (6 bases). The CDR3 spans 15 residues. V was trimmed by 3 bases and J by 0 bases, leaving 12 bases between them.

This clonotype showed up many times. This chain joins TRBV27 and TRBJ1-6, with TRBD1 matching 8 bases. The junction had 5 bases not matched to a gene; V was cut back by 7 bases and J by 9 bases. CDR1 and CDR2 (germline): MNHEY, SMNVEV (reference sequence). The CDR3 is 13 amino acids. The CDR3 is CASTRTGSSPLHF. The CDR3 DNA sequence: TGTGCCAGCACTCGGACAGGGAGTTCACCCCTCCACTTT.

On this clonotype itself: Being one base from a much bigger clone, this may be a read error. The final CDR3 position lacks the conserved phenylalanine or tryptophan, pointing to a likely read error. This chain joins TRBV5-6 and TRBJ1-2, with unresolved D. Trimming took off 5 bases at V and 7 bases at J, with 15 bases between the two ends. CDR1 is SGHDT and CDR2 is YYEEEE in the germline V gene. The CDR3 is 13 residues long. The CDR3 DNA sequence: TGTGCCAGCAGTTTGACCAATTCCCTTGGCTACACCTGC. This codes for CASSLTNSLGYTC.